The 6 T cell receptor beta chains reported below all come from one sample, sequenced in a study of identifying expanded T cells in peripheral blood. Using immunoSEQ multiplex PCR, the repertoire was profiled, and TCRdb retains in-frame clones only, with some absent. The sample holds 100,000 or so clones, roughly 90% seen once. Sequenced input: blood. The origin of the receptors is a person aged 18 to 70 in good health.

The gene calls are TRBV7-8 and TRBJ2-3, with 7 bases that match TRBD2. Germline CDR1 SGHVS, CDR2 FQNEAQ. The CDR3 contains 14 residues. Trimming took 11 bases from V and 4 from J; bases not matched to a gene: 12. CDR3 in amino acids: CAGRGGGLADTQYF. The CDR3 bases are TGTGCCGGCCGAGGCGGGGGTCTTGCAGATACGCAGTATTTT.

This chain connects TRBV15 to TRBJ2-7, with D perhaps matching TRBD1 (5 bases). The CDR3 extends over 14 amino acids. V lost 1 base and J lost 1, with 8 bases in between. From germline, CDR1 is LNHNV and CDR2 YYDKDF (reference sequence). CDR3 residues: CATSRARGSYEQYF. As DNA, the CDR3 is TGTGCCACCAGCAGAGCTAGGGGATCCTACGAGCAGTACTTC.

The chain couples TRBV6-6 to TRBJ2-3, with D unresolved. Germline CDR1 reads MNHNY; CDR2 reads SVGAGI (reference sequence). CDR3 length equals 15 residues. V lost 5 bases, J lost 0 bases, and 12 bases lay in between. CDR3 nucleotide sequence: TGTGCCAGCAGTCAACAGATACCTAGCACAGATACGCAGTATTTT. Protein sequence: CASSQQIPSTDTQYF.

The chain combines TRBV10-3 with TRBJ2-2, with 7 bases aligning to TRBD1. The CDR3 has 22 amino acids. V shed 7 bases and J 3 bases; nucleotides not matched to a gene: 29. Germline V CDR1 and CDR2: ENHRY, SYGVKD. CDR3 region: CAIMGQANIPSGTVSDTGELFF. In DNA, the CDR3 is TGTGCCATCATGGGTCAAGCCAATATTCCCTCCGGGACAGTATCCGACACCGGGGAGCTGTTTTTT.

The sample holds one count of this clone. The rearrangement uses TRBV18 and TRBJ2-7; D is uncertain. CDR3 length equals 13 residues. V dropped 3 bases and J dropped 5 bases, with 11 bases sitting between them. CDR1 KGHSH and CDR2 LQKENI come from the germline V gene. CDR3 loop: CASSPREGNEQYF. The CDR3 bases are TGTGCCAGCTCACCTCGAGAAGGGAACGAGCAGTACTTC.

The DNA of the CDR3 is TGTGCCACCAGCAGATCTAGACAGGGGCCAGAGACCCAGTACTTC. Encoded protein: CATSRSRQGPETQYF. This chain connects TRBV15 to TRBJ2-5; 8 nucleotides agree with TRBD1. CDR1 and CDR2 (germline): LNHNV, YYDKDF (reference sequence). This CDR3 contains 15 residues. Trimming removed 2 bases from V and 4 bases from J; junction bases left unmatched: 6.